The following is a T cell receptor (beta chain) sequence with its context. J lost 2 bases, V lost 3 bases, and 5 bases had no gene match. The CDR3 spans 15 residues. In germline, CDR1 is SGHDT, CDR2 YYEEEE. The data were obtained in a study of blood T cell repertoires in COVID-19. Study background: The United States, Italy and Spain provided the acute and convalescent COVID-19 samples. Sources were T cells, B-cell-depleted T cells, or PBMCs; the material itself was cDNA or gDNA.

Methods used by the authors: Cell counts per sample came from amplifying reference gene primers. Only in-frame clones appear in the TCRdb table, and some are missing; sequencing was by immunoSEQ multiplex PCR. V and J calls and clone size are those listed in that table; D and trimming were worked out from the DNA. This table has approximately 90,000 clones, 70% to 85% appearing once. Sample: peripheral blood. The rearrangement uses TRBV5-6 and TRBJ2-1, with TRBD1 identical over 7 bases. The TCR originated in a man aged 60-69 years with acute or convalescent COVID-19. The CDR3 loop reads CASSSTGLTYNEQFF. The CDR3 DNA sequence: TGTGCCAGCAGCTCGACAGGGCTTACCTACAATGAGCAGTTCTTC.